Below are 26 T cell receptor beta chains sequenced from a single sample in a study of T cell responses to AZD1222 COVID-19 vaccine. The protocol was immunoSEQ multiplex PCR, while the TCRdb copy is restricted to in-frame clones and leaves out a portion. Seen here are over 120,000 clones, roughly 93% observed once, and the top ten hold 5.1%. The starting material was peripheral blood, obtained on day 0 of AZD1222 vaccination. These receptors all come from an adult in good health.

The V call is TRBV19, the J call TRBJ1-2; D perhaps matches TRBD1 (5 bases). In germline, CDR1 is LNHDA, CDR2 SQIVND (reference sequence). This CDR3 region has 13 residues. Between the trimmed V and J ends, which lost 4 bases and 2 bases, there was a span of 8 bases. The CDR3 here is CASSRQINYGYTF. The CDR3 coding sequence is TGTGCCAGTAGTAGACAGATAAACTATGGCTACACCTTC. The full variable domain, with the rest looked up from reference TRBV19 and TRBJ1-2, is DGGITQSPKYLFRKEGQNVTLSCEQNLNHDAMYWYRQDPGQGLRLIYYSQIVNDFQKGDIAEGYSVSREKKESFPLTVTSAQKNPTAFYLCASSRQINYGYTFGSGTRLTVV.

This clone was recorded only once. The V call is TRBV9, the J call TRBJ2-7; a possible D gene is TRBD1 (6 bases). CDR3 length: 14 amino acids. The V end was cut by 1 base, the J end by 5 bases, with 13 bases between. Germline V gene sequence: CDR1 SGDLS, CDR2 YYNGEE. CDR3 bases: TGTGCCAGCAGCGTATCCGGGACAATGGACGAGCAGTACTTC. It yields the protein CASSVSGTMDEQYF.

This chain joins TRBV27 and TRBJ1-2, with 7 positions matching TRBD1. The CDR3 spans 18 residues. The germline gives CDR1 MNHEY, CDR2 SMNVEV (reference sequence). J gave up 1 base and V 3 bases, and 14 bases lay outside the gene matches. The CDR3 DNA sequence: TGTGCCAGCAGTTTCTATCGTTCGAGGGGGCAGAATAACTATGGCTACACCTTC. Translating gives CASSFYRSRGQNNYGYTF.

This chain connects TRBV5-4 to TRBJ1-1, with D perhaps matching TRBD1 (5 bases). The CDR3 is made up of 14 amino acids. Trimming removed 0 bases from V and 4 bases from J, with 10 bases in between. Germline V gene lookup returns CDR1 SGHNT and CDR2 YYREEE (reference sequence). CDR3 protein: CASSLVAGGTEAFF. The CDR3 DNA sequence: TGTGCCAGCAGCTTGGTGGCGGGGGGCACTGAAGCTTTCTTT.

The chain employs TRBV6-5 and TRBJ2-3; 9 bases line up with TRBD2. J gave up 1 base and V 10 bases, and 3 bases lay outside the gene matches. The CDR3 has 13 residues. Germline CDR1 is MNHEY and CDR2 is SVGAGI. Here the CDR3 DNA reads TGTGCCACCAGGACTAGCGGCACAGATACGCAGTATTTT. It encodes CATRTSGTDTQYF.

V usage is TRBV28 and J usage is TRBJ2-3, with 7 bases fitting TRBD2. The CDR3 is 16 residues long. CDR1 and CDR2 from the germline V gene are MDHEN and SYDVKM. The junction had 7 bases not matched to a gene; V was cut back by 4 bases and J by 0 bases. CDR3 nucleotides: TGTGCCAGCAGTTCGTTAGCGGGTTCCAGCACAGATACGCAGTATTTT. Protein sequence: CASSSLAGSSTDTQYF. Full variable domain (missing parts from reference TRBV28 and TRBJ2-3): DVKVTQSSRYLVKRTGEKVFLECVQDMDHENMFWYRQDPGLGLRLIYFSYDVKMKEKGDIPEGYSVSREKKERFSLILESASTNQTSMYLCASSSLAGSSTDTQYFGPGTRLTVL.

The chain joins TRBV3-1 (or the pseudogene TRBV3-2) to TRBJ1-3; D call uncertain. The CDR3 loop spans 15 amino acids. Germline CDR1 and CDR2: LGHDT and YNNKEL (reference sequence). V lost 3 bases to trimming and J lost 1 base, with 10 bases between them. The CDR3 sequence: CASSQTDTSGNTIYF. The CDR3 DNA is TGTGCCAGCAGCCAGACCGACACTTCTGGAAACACCATATATTTT.

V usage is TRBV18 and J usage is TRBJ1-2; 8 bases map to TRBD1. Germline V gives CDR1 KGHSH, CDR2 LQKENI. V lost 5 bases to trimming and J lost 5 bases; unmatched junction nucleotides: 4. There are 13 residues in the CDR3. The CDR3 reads CASSIQGAYGYTF. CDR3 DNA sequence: TGTGCCAGCTCAATCCAGGGGGCTTATGGCTACACCTTC.

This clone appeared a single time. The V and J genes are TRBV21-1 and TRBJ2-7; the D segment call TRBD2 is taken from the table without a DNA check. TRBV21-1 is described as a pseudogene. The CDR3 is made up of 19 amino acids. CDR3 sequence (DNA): TGTGCCAGCAGCAATCGGACTAGCGGACTCTCTTCGGGCCGCTACGAGCAGTACTTC. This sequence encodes CASSNRTSGLSSGRYEQYF.

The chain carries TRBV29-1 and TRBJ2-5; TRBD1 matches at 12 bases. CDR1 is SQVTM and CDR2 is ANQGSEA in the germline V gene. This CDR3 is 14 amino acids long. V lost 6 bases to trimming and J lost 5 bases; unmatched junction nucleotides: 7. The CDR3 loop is CSVAGTGGAETQYF. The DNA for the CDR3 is TGCAGCGTCGCCGGGACAGGGGGCGCCGAGACCCAGTACTTC.

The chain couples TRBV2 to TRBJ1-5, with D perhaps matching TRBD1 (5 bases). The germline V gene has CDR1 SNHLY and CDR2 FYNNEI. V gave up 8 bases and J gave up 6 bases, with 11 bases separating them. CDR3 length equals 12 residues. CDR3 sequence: CASSQVGQPQHF. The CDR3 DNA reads TGTGCCAGCTCACAGGTCGGTCAGCCCCAGCATTTT. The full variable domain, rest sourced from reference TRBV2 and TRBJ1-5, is EPEVTQTPSHQVTQMGQEVILRCVPISNHLYFYWYRQILGQKVEFLVSFYNNEISEKSEIFDDQFSVERPDGSNFTLKIRSTKLEDSAMYFCASSQVGQPQHFGDGTRLSIL.

For the CDR3, the DNA is TGTGCCAGTAGTATCGGGCAGGTTCAGCCCCAGCATTTT. It translates to CASSIGQVQPQHF. The V gene is TRBV19, the J gene TRBJ1-5; D gene uncertain. Germline V gene lookup returns CDR1 LNHDA and CDR2 SQIVND (reference sequence). The germline V and J ends were trimmed by 3 bases and 6 bases, with 9 bases remaining between them. The CDR3 consists of 13 residues.

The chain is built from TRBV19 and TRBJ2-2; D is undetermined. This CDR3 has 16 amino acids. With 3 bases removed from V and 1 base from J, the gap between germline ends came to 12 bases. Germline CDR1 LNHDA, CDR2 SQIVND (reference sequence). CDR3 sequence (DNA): TGTGCCAGTAGTATTTCGTCAGCCGGGAACACCGGGGAGCTGTTTTTT. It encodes CASSISSAGNTGELFF.

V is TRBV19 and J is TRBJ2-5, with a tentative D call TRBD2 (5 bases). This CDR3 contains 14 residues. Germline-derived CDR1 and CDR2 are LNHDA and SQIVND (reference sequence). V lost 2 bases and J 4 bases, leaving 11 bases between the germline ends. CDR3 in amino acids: CASSIRRTAETQYF. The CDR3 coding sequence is TGTGCCAGTAGTATACGCCGGACTGCAGAGACCCAGTACTTC.

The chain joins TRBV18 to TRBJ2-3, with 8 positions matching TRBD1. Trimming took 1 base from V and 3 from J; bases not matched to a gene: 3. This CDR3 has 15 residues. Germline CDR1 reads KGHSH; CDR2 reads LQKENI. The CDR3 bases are TGTGCCAGCTCACCACTCAGGGGGCAAACAGATACGCAGTATTTT. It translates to CASSPLRGQTDTQYF.

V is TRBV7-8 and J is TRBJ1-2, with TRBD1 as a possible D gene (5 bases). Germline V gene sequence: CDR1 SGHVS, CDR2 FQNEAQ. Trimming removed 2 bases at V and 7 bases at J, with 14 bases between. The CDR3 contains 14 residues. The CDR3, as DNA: TGTGCCAGCAGCTTAAGCCAGGGATCGGGTGGCTACACCTTC. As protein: CASSLSQGSGGYTF.

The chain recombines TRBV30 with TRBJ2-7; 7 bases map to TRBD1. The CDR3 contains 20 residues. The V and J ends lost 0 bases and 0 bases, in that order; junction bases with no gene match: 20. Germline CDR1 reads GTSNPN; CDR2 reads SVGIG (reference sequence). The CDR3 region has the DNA TGTGCCTGGAGTGTATATACAGGGGTCAGGGGGATGACCACCTCCTACGAGCAGTACTTC. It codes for CAWSVYTGVRGMTTSYEQYF.

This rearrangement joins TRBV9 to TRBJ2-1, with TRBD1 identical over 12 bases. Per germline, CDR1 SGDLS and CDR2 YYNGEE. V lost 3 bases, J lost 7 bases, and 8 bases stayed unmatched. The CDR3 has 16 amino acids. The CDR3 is CASSGSGQGAWNEQFF. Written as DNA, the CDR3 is TGTGCCAGCAGCGGCTCGGGACAGGGGGCGTGGAATGAGCAGTTCTTC.

The CDR3: CASSRRDTYEQYF. CDR3 bases: TGTGCCAGCAGCCGACGGGACACCTACGAGCAGTACTTC. The chain uses TRBV5-6 and TRBJ2-7; D may be TRBD1 (6 bases). The CDR3 contains 13 residues. With 4 bases removed from V and 2 bases from J, the gap between germline ends came to 10 bases. Germline V CDR1 and CDR2: SGHDT, YYEEEE.

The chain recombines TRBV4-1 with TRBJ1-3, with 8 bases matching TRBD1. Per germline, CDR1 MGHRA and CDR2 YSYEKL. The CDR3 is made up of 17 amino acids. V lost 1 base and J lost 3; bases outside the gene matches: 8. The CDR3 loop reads CASSQVLRGRHGNTIYF. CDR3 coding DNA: TGCGCCAGCAGCCAAGTCCTCAGGGGGCGCCATGGAAACACCATATATTTT.

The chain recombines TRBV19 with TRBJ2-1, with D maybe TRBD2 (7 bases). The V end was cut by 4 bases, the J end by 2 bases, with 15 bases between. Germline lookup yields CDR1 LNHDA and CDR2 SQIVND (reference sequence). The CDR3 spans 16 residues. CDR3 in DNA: TGTGCCAGTAGTAAGGCTCGGGGGGCACCCTACAATGAGCAGTTCTTC. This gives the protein CASSKARGAPYNEQFF.

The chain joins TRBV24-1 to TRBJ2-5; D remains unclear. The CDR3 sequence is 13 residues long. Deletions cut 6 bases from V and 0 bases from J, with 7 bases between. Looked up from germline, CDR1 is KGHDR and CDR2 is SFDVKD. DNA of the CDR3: TGTGCCACCAGTTGGGCGAACCAAGAGACCCAGTACTTC. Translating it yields CATSWANQETQYF.

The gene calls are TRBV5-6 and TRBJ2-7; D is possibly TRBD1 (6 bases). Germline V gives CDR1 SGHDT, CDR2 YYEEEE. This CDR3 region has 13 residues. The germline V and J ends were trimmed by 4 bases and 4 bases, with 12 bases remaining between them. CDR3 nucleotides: TGTGCCAGCAGCCCCGACAGGTTATACGAGCAGTACTTC. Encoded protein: CASSPDRLYEQYF.

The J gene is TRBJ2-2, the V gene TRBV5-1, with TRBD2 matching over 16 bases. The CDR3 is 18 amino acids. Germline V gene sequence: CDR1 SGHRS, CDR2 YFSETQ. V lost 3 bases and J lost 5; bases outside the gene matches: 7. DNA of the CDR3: TGCGCCAGCAGCTCACCGGGACTAGCGGGAGGGCCTACCGGGGAGCTGTTTTTT. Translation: CASSSPGLAGGPTGELFF.

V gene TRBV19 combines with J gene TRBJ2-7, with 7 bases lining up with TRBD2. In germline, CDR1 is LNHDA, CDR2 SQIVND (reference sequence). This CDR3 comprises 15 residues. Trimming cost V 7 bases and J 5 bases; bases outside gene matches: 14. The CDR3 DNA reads TGTGCCAGTACCGCGGGGCTGCGGGAGTTCGACGAGCAGTACTTC. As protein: CASTAGLREFDEQYF.

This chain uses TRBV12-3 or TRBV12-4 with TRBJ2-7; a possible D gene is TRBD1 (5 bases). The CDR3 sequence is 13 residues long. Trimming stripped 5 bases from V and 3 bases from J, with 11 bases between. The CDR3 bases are TGTGCCAGCAGTCCAGACAGAAACTACGAGCAGTACTTC. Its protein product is CASSPDRNYEQYF.